The 28 T cell receptor beta chains below all came from one sample that was sequenced in a study of blood T cell repertoires in COVID-19. Method: immunoSEQ multiplex PCR; TCRdb's copy keeps in-frame clones and lacks some. The sample has about 400,000 clones, 85% to 90% seen once; the top ten hold around 0.97%. The source material was PBMCs or T cells enriched from blood (not recorded which). The receptors derive from a woman under 40 with acute COVID-19.

This clone is a singleton in its sample. The chain combines TRBV18 with TRBJ2-7; weak D call: TRBD2 (5 bases). The germline V and J ends were trimmed by 6 bases and 3 bases, with 12 bases remaining between them. Germline CDR1 is KGHSH and CDR2 is LQKENI. The CDR3 runs 13 residues. CDR3 nucleotides: TGTGCCAGCTCCAGGACGGAGGACTACGAGCAGTACTTC. Protein sequence: CASSRTEDYEQYF.

The chain combines TRBV7-2 with TRBJ1-1; D possibly corresponds to TRBD1 (5 bases). CDR1 and CDR2 from the germline V gene are SGHTA and FQGNSA. Trimming stripped 0 bases from V and 5 bases from J, with 10 bases between. The length of the CDR3 is 14 residues. CDR3 residues: CASSLAAGKTEAFF. The CDR3 coding sequence is TGTGCCAGCAGCTTAGCGGCAGGGAAAACTGAAGCTTTCTTT.

The chain employs TRBV6-5 and TRBJ1-3, with D possibly TRBD1 on 5 matching bases. This CDR3 spans 15 amino acids. Deletions cut 8 bases from V and 0 bases from J, with 14 bases between. The V gene's germline CDR1 is MNHEY and CDR2 SVGAGI. This CDR3 is CASASQASSGNTIYF. The CDR3, as DNA: TGTGCCAGCGCGTCACAGGCGTCCTCTGGAAACACCATATATTTT.

The rearrangement joins TRBV12-3 or TRBV12-4 to TRBJ1-2; 7 nucleotides align to TRBD1. The CDR3 consists of 12 residues. V was pared by 6 bases and J by 8 bases, with 6 bases of the junction left unmatched. The CDR3 DNA reads TGTGCCAGCAGCTACACAGGGGAGGGCTACACCTTC. Amino acid sequence: CASSYTGEGYTF.

The gene calls are TRBV15 and TRBJ1-4; no definite D call. This CDR3 comprises 15 residues. Germline CDR1 reads LNHNV; CDR2 reads YYDKDF (reference sequence). Trimming removed 0 bases from V and 0 bases from J, with 5 bases in between. CDR3 residues: CATSRDPSTNEKLFF. CDR3 nucleotides: TGTGCCACCAGCAGAGATCCCTCAACTAATGAAAAACTGTTTTTT. Full variable domain (missing parts from reference TRBV15 and TRBJ1-4): DAMVIQNPRYQVTQFGKPVTLSCSQTLNHNVMYWYQQKSSQAPKLLFHYYDKDFNNEADTPDNFQSRRPNTSFCFLDIRSPGLGDTAMYLCATSRDPSTNEKLFFGSGTQLSVL.

CDR3 nucleotide sequence: TGTGCCAGCAGCTTGTACATCGGGACATCCACCAACGTAGGCTACACCTTC. This encodes CASSLYIGTSTNVGYTF. The chain carries TRBV5-6 and TRBJ1-2, with D maybe TRBD1 (6 bases). The germline V and J ends were trimmed by 1 base and 8 bases, with 24 bases remaining between them. The CDR3 consists of 17 residues. Germline loops: CDR1 SGHDT, CDR2 YYEEEE.

The chain uses TRBV12-3 or TRBV12-4 and TRBJ2-2; the D gene is possibly TRBD1 (5 bases). The V end was cut by 6 bases, the J end by 3 bases, with 8 bases between. This CDR3 comprises 13 residues. CDR3 amino acids: CASRLGDTGELFF. In nucleotides, the CDR3 is TGTGCCAGCAGGCTAGGGGACACCGGGGAGCTGTTTTTT.

A few counts support this clone. The chain links TRBV10-2 to TRBJ1-2; a weak D match, TRBD1 (6 bases). Trimming cost V 7 bases and J 4 bases, with 13 bases left between them. Germline CDR1 WSHSY, CDR2 SAAADI. This CDR3 is built from 13 residues. This chain's CDR3 is CASTLTGAYGYTF. Written as DNA, the CDR3 is TGCGCCAGCACACTGACAGGAGCCTATGGCTACACCTTC.

J is TRBJ2-1 and V is TRBV5-1, with 8 bases fitting TRBD2. V dropped 1 base and J dropped 15; count of bases not matched to a gene: 18. The germline CDR1 and CDR2 sequences are SGHRS and YFSETQ. The CDR3 is made up of 16 amino acids. The CDR3 is CASSLTAGGGPRVVFF. CDR3 nucleotide sequence: TGCGCCAGCAGCTTGACTGCCGGCGGGGGGCCAAGAGTGGTGTTCTTC.

The chain links TRBV14 to TRBJ2-7; 15 bases are shared with TRBD2. V trimming: 5 bases; J trimming: 2 bases; junction bases outside the gene matches: 16. Germline loops: CDR1 SGHDN, CDR2 FVKESK. This CDR3 comprises 20 residues. The CDR3 is CASSVGTSGGLQSPAYEQYF. In nucleotides, the CDR3 is TGTGCCAGCAGCGTAGGGACTAGCGGGGGGCTTCAGTCCCCCGCCTACGAGCAGTACTTC.

This chain uses TRBV12-3 or TRBV12-4 with TRBJ2-7; D remains ambiguous. V lost 2 bases and J lost 4, with 6 bases in between. The CDR3 contains 12 residues. The DNA of the CDR3 is TGTGCCAGCAGTTTATCGGTTTACGAGCAGTACTTC. Amino acid sequence: CASSLSVYEQYF.

The CDR3 region is CASSYRGGTGNTIYF. CDR3 DNA: TGTGCCAGCAGCTACCGGGGGGGGACTGGAAACACCATATATTTT. The V gene is TRBV7-9, the J gene TRBJ1-3; weak D call: TRBD1 (5 bases). Germline CDR1 and CDR2: SEHNR and FQNEAQ (reference sequence). V lost 4 bases and J lost 2, with 12 bases in between. The CDR3 is 15 amino acids.

Written as DNA, the CDR3 is TGTGCCAGTAGTGGTACCTATGTTTCTTGGGGCTACACCTTC. This encodes CASSGTYVSWGYTF. V is TRBV19 and J is TRBJ1-2; D ambiguous. The CDR3 extends over 14 amino acids. Trimming stripped 5 bases from V and 8 bases from J, with 18 bases between. Germline V gene lookup returns CDR1 LNHDA and CDR2 SQIVND (reference sequence).

This chain uses TRBV2 with TRBJ2-5, with 13 bases identical to TRBD2. Germline CDR1 SNHLY, CDR2 FYNNEI. Trimming took 7 bases from V and 3 from J; bases not matched to a gene: 5. The CDR3 has 15 amino acids. CDR3 in amino acids: CASTFGLAGEETQYF. Written as DNA, the CDR3 is TGTGCCAGCACCTTCGGACTAGCGGGGGAAGAGACCCAGTACTTC. The full variable domain, in which reference TRBV2 and TRBJ2-5 provide the parts outside the CDR3, is EPEVTQTPSHQVTQMGQEVILRCVPISNHLYFYWYRQILGQKVEFLVSFYNNEISEKSEIFDDQFSVERPDGSNFTLKIRSTKLEDSAMYFCASTFGLAGEETQYFGPGTRLLVL.

The rearrangement joins TRBV4-1 to TRBJ2-7, with unresolved D. The CDR3 contains 14 residues. Germline loops: CDR1 MGHRA, CDR2 YSYEKL. V gave up 0 bases and J gave up 2 bases, with 8 bases separating them. CDR3 DNA: TGCGCCAGCAGCCAAGAAGGTAGCACCTACGAGCAGTACTTC. Translation gives CASSQEGSTYEQYF.

V and J are TRBV5-6 and TRBJ1-2; D remains unclear. The CDR3 is 12 residues long. CDR1 is SGHDT, CDR2 YYEEEE, per germline. Trimming removed 4 bases from V and 9 bases from J, with 13 bases in between. The CDR3 nucleotides read TGTGCCAGCAGCCCCCAGGCCGGCCGCTACACCTTC. Translation gives CASSPQAGRYTF.

This chain connects TRBV7-2 to TRBJ2-7; possibly TRBD2 for D (5 bases). V lost 5 bases and J 5 bases, leaving 13 bases between the germline ends. Germline CDR1 reads SGHTA; CDR2 reads FQGNSA. The CDR3 is 13 amino acids. The CDR3 reads CASSPGPGDEQYF. DNA for the CDR3: TGTGCCAGCAGCCCTGGACCCGGGGACGAGCAGTACTTC.

This clone was seen a single time. The V gene is TRBV7-8, the J gene TRBJ2-7; D remains ambiguous. The CDR3 runs to 12 residues. Trimming took 5 bases from V and 5 from J, leaving 10 bases between them. Per the germline V gene, CDR1 is SGHVS and CDR2 is FQNEAQ. CDR3 in DNA: TGTGCCAGCAGCCCAAGCAGGAACGAGCAGTACTTC. This sequence encodes CASSPSRNEQYF.

This clone was seen a single time. This chain joins TRBV2 and TRBJ1-5; 9 bases align to TRBD1. J gave up 0 bases and V 6 bases, and 9 bases lay outside the gene matches. This CDR3 spans 17 amino acids. Looked up from germline, CDR1 is SNHLY and CDR2 is FYNNEI. CDR3 sequence reads: CASRQDRGTSSNQPQHF. Written as DNA, the CDR3 is TGTGCCAGCAGACAAGACAGGGGGACCTCTAGCAATCAGCCCCAGCATTTT.

V and J are TRBV5-1 and TRBJ2-1; 13 nucleotides line up with TRBD2. CDR3 size: 17 residues. CDR1 and CDR2 (germline): SGHRS, YFSETQ. Trimming at V came to 4 bases and at J to 3 bases, leaving 7 bases not matched to a gene. The CDR3, as DNA: TGCGCCAGCAGCCTACAGACTAGCGGGGGGTTCTACAATGAGCAGTTCTTC. As protein: CASSLQTSGGFYNEQFF.

This clone showed up just a few times. The CDR3 DNA follows: TGTGCCAGCAGTGAACGCAGGGGGCTTGTAGCTTTCTTT. It yields the protein CASSERRGLVAFF. This chain links TRBV2 with TRBJ1-1; the match to TRBD1 covers 8 bases. V shed 2 bases and J 10 bases; nucleotides not matched to a gene: 6. CDR3 length: 13 residues. CDR1 SNHLY and CDR2 FYNNEI come from the germline V gene.

This sequence joins TRBV4-3 and TRBJ2-1, with 13 bases lining up with TRBD2. Trimming cost V 3 bases and J 5 bases; bases outside gene matches: 4. Germline V gene sequence: CDR1 LGHNA, CDR2 YSLEER. This CDR3 has 16 amino acids. The CDR3 sequence is CASSHGTSGGDNEQFF. CDR3 in DNA: TGCGCCAGCAGCCATGGCACTAGCGGGGGGGACAATGAGCAGTTCTTC.

The gene calls are TRBV5-4 and TRBJ1-2; 7 positions match TRBD1. V trimming: 2 bases; J trimming: 6 bases; junction bases outside the gene matches: 7. Germline V lookup: CDR1 SGHNT, CDR2 YYREEE (reference sequence). The length of the CDR3 is 14 residues. The CDR3 loop reads CASSLIQGQDGYTF. CDR3 in DNA: TGTGCCAGCAGCTTAATACAGGGGCAGGATGGCTACACCTTC.

The chain has TRBV10-1 and TRBJ2-5, with 9 nucleotides matching TRBD1. Germline CDR1 reads WNHNN; CDR2 reads SYGVQD (reference sequence). V trimming: 2 bases; J trimming: 2 bases; junction bases outside the gene matches: 3. The CDR3 has 15 amino acids. This CDR3 is CASSEADRGQETQYF. DNA of the CDR3: TGCGCCAGCAGTGAGGCGGACAGGGGTCAAGAGACCCAGTACTTC.

This sequence joins TRBV3-1 (or the pseudogene TRBV3-2) and TRBJ2-7; 8 positions match TRBD1. This CDR3 region has 15 residues. Losses at the gene ends were 1 base for V and 6 bases for J; bases not matched to a gene: 8. In germline, CDR1 is LGHDT, CDR2 YNNKEL (reference sequence). CDR3 DNA: TGTGCCAGCAGCCAAGCCCCGGGACAGGCCTTCGAGCAGTACTTC. Its protein product is CASSQAPGQAFEQYF.

This CDR3 reads CASSLGRTAGGLEGLFF. CDR3 sequence (DNA): TGTGCCAGCAGCTTAGGTCGGACGGCAGGGGGCCTAGAGGGACTGTTTTTT. The chain links TRBV7-9 to TRBJ1-4, with 8 bases lining up with TRBD1. The junction had 17 bases not matched to a gene; V was cut back by 1 base and J by 13 bases. The CDR3 is 17 amino acids. Per the germline V gene, CDR1 is SEHNR and CDR2 is FQNEAQ (reference sequence).

The rearrangement links TRBV18 to TRBJ1-4; TRBD1 matches at 7 bases. This CDR3 contains 15 residues. V shed 3 bases, J shed 3 bases, and the junction held 4 bases outside the gene matches. CDR1 is KGHSH and CDR2 is LQKENI in the germline V gene. CDR3 loop: CASSPQTGPNEKLFF. For the CDR3, the DNA is TGTGCCAGCTCACCCCAGACAGGGCCTAATGAAAAACTGTTTTTT.

The chain recombines TRBV7-2 with TRBJ2-1; D might be TRBD2 (6 bases). Germline loops: CDR1 SGHTA, CDR2 FQGNSA. The ends were cut back, 1 base at V and 12 bases at J, with 10 bases in the middle. CDR3 length: 12 amino acids. This chain's CDR3 is CASSLGGVGQFF. The DNA of the CDR3 is TGTGCCAGCAGCTTAGGGGGGGTCGGGCAGTTCTTC. Full variable domain (outside the CDR3, taken from reference TRBV7-2 and TRBJ2-1): GAGVSQSPSNKVTEKGKDVELRCDPISGHTALYWYRQSLGQGLEFLIYFQGNSAPDKSGLPSDRFSAERTGGSVSTLTIQRTQQEDSAVYLCASSLGGVGQFFGPGTRLTVL.